Sequencing of this T cell receptor beta chain was carried out in a study of blood T cell repertoires in COVID-19. Turning to the study itself: Samples came from the United States, Italy and Spain, spanning acute and convalescent COVID-19. In each case, the material was cDNA or gDNA derived from T cells, B-cell-depleted T cells, or PBMCs.

CDR3 length: 15 amino acids. Per germline, CDR1 MNHEY and CDR2 SVGAGI. The V end was cut by 4 bases, the J end by 10 bases, with 17 bases between. This clone was seen only once. As handled by the study authors: Estimated nucleated cell counts came from reference gene primer amplification. Measured with immunoSEQ multiplex PCR; TCRdb has only the in-frame clones, and not every one. The DNA gave D and trimming, while V, J and clone size come from that table. The sample has some 60,000 clones; around 85% are singletons. The gene calls are TRBV6-5 and TRBJ1-6; D ambiguous. The source is a human donor in a cohort sampled during active COVID-19. Sequencing used peripheral blood. The DNA of the CDR3 is TGTGCCAGCAGTTTTGAACCGCGCTCCCAATCACCCCTCCACTTT. Translating gives CASSFEPRSQSPLHF.